This is a list of T cell receptor beta chains from one sample in a study of blood T cell repertoires in COVID-19. Profiled with immunoSEQ multiplex PCR; TCRdb holds only in-frame clones, not every one. This table holds fewer than 200,000 clones, more than 70% found once. The sequencing sample was made of PBMCs or T cells enriched from blood (not recorded which). Every receptor here comes from a woman in her 50s in a cohort exposed to, infected with or recovered from COVID-19 (not recorded which). Both conserved end residues are trimmed from each CDR3. The order of the fields is J gene, V gene, CDR3 protein.

j_gene: TRBJ2-7
v_gene: TRBV5-5
CDR3aa: ASSLGGTGIYEQY

j_gene: TRBJ1-2
v_gene: TRBV6-2/TRBV6-3
CDR3aa: ASSVPGQSNYGYT

j_gene: TRBJ2-5
v_gene: TRBV5-6
CDR3aa: ATTRASGIAETQY

j_gene: TRBJ2-3
v_gene: TRBV9
CDR3aa: ASSVELAETDTQY

j_gene: TRBJ2-7
v_gene: TRBV7-2
CDR3aa: ASSSGTGAGYEQY

j_gene: TRBJ1-5
v_gene: TRBV3-1/TRBV3-2
CDR3aa: ASSLGTSNQPQH

j_gene: TRBJ2-1
v_gene: TRBV5-5
CDR3aa: ASSLIGRQGNNEQF

j_gene: TRBJ1-6
v_gene: TRBV4-3
CDR3aa: ASSQRLGSNSPLH

j_gene: TRBJ2-2
v_gene: TRBV24-1
CDR3aa: ATSDLTGANTGELF

j_gene: TRBJ2-3
v_gene: TRBV5-1
CDR3aa: ASSQVGTAPDTQY

j_gene: TRBJ2-3
v_gene: TRBV9
CDR3aa: ASSDPGTKERTDTQY

j_gene: TRBJ1-5
v_gene: TRBV19
CDR3aa: ATQLGQGVGQPQH

j_gene: TRBJ2-5
v_gene: TRBV5-6
CDR3aa: ASSFTNQETQY

j_gene: TRBJ2-3
v_gene: TRBV19
CDR3aa: ASFLPLGPRTDTQY

j_gene: TRBJ2-7
v_gene: TRBV19
CDR3aa: ASSAGLKDYEQY

j_gene: TRBJ1-1
v_gene: TRBV29-1
CDR3aa: SVDRTSGIEAF

j_gene: TRBJ2-7
v_gene: TRBV5-1
CDR3aa: ASSAGQSLYEQY

j_gene: TRBJ1-1
v_gene: TRBV28
CDR3aa: ASSLSGRTEAF